The 14 T cell receptor beta chains in this list originate from one sample, sequenced in a study of T cells after somatic rescue of genetic block. Assay used: immunoSEQ multiplex PCR; TCRdb lists only in-frame clones, some missing. The profile covers 85,000 to 90,000 clones, with 80% to 90% appearing a single time and roughly 1.7% taken by the ten largest. The sample consisted of peripheral blood mononuclear cells (PBMCs). The receptors were sampled from a woman between 18 and 29 years old.

The chain has TRBV10-3 and TRBJ2-1; 9 bases map to TRBD1. CDR1 ENHRY and CDR2 SYGVKD come from the germline V gene. The CDR3 contains 17 residues. After removal of 5 bases from V and 0 bases from J, the junction contained 8 bases not matched to a gene. CDR3 nucleotides: TGTGCCATCAGTCTGGGAGGGACAGGGAGCTCCTACAATGAGCAGTTCTTC. It is translated as CAISLGGTGSSYNEQFF.

The chain links TRBV13 to TRBJ2-1; TRBD2 matches 7 bases. V lost 5 bases and J lost 4; bases outside the gene matches: 11. The germline CDR1 and CDR2 sequences are PRHDT and FYEKMQ (reference sequence). The CDR3 runs 16 residues. As DNA, the CDR3 is TGTGCCAGCAGCGCAATACTAGCGCAGGATTACAATGAGCAGTTCTTC. Amino acids: CASSAILAQDYNEQFF. Full variable domain (remainder filled in from reference TRBV13 and TRBJ2-1): AAGVIQSPRHLIKEKRETATLKCYPIPRHDTVYWYQQGPGQDPQFLISFYEKMQSDKGSIPDRFSAQQFSDYHSELNMSSLELGDSALYFCASSAILAQDYNEQFFGPGTRLTVL.

The genes are TRBV27 and TRBJ1-3, with no clear D. This CDR3 is 15 amino acids long. Germline V lookup: CDR1 MNHEY, CDR2 SMNVEV (reference sequence). Deletions cut 2 bases from V and 4 bases from J, with 12 bases between. The CDR3 is CASSLIGPPGNTIYF. Here the CDR3 DNA reads TGTGCCAGCAGTTTAATCGGCCCCCCGGGAAACACCATATATTTT.

This chain joins TRBV10-3 and TRBJ2-7; 8 positions agree with TRBD1. V was clipped by 0 bases and J by 6 bases; unmatched bases: 10. From germline, CDR1 is ENHRY and CDR2 SYGVKD. There are 16 residues in the CDR3. Written as DNA, the CDR3 is TGTGCCATCAGTGAGTCGGAGGGGACAGGCGGTTCCGAGCAGTACTTC. Its translation: CAISESEGTGGSEQYF.

This chain links TRBV5-6 with TRBJ2-4, with TRBD1 matching 8 bases. The germline CDR1 and CDR2 sequences are SGHDT and YYEEEE. The length of the CDR3 is 13 residues. V lost 7 bases to trimming and J lost 3 bases; unmatched junction nucleotides: 3. This CDR3 is CASSGTGKNIQYF. CDR3 coding DNA: TGTGCCAGCTCAGGGACAGGCAAAAACATTCAGTACTTC.

V usage is TRBV29-1 and J usage is TRBJ2-1, with a tentative D call TRBD2 (6 bases). The V end was cut by 5 bases, the J end by 3 bases, with 17 bases between. The CDR3 is 15 residues long. Looked up from germline, CDR1 is SQVTM and CDR2 is ANQGSEA. The CDR3 here is CSVFGIAGSYNEQFF. CDR3 nucleotide sequence: TGCAGCGTTTTCGGAATTGCGGGAAGCTACAATGAGCAGTTCTTC.

The gene calls are TRBV9 and TRBJ1-2, with D unresolved. The ends were cut back, 4 bases at V and 9 bases at J, with 16 bases in the middle. The CDR3 runs to 13 residues. Germline CDR1 SGDLS, CDR2 YYNGEE. This CDR3 is CASSPRLAGSYTF. In nucleotides, the CDR3 is TGTGCCAGCAGCCCCCGATTAGCGGGGAGCTACACCTTC. The full variable domain, with the rest looked up from reference TRBV9 and TRBJ1-2, is DSGVTQTPKHLITATGQRVTLRCSPRSGDLSVYWYQQSLDQGLQFLIQYYNGEERAKGNILERFSAQQFPDLHSELNLSSLELGDSALYFCASSPRLAGSYTFGSGTRLTVV.

The chain employs TRBV10-3 and TRBJ2-5; 10 bases align to TRBD2. J gave up 0 bases and V 10 bases, and 2 bases lay outside the gene matches. Germline loops: CDR1 ENHRY, CDR2 SYGVKD. The CDR3 is 13 amino acids. This CDR3 reads CASTSGDQETQYF. CDR3 DNA sequence: TGTGCCAGCACTAGCGGGGACCAAGAGACCCAGTACTTC.

This chain joins TRBV30 and TRBJ1-6, with 7 bases that match TRBD1. Germline loops: CDR1 GTSNPN, CDR2 SVGIG (reference sequence). V trimming: 3 bases; J trimming: 6 bases; junction bases outside the gene matches: 5. There are 14 residues in the CDR3. The CDR3 region is CAWRTGSANSPLHF. CDR3 nucleotides: TGTGCCTGGAGGACAGGGTCGGCTAATTCACCCCTCCACTTT.

This CDR3 reads CASSSRAAGHGYTF. The CDR3 DNA sequence: TGTGCCAGCAGCTCCCGTGCGGCAGGGCATGGCTACACCTTC. The chain is built from TRBV5-6 and TRBJ1-2, with D maybe TRBD1 (5 bases). Trimming removed 3 bases from V and 6 bases from J, with 15 bases in between. CDR3 size: 14 residues. Germline CDR1 is SGHDT and CDR2 is YYEEEE.

This clone was recorded a few times. The chain carries TRBV10-2 and TRBJ2-2; D gene ambiguous. Trimming took 6 bases from V and 5 from J, leaving 7 bases between them. CDR3 length: 12 residues. Germline assignment: CDR1 WSHSY and CDR2 SAAADI. CDR3 loop: CASRRWTGELFF. CDR3 in DNA: TGCGCCAGCAGACGTTGGACCGGGGAGCTGTTTTTT.

This clone was seen more than once but under ten times. The rearrangement uses TRBV6-1 and TRBJ1-5, with 7 bases that match TRBD1. The CDR3 contains 15 residues. V lost 6 bases to trimming and J lost 4 bases; unmatched junction nucleotides: 9. Germline values: CDR1 MNHNS, CDR2 SASEGT. CDR3 DNA sequence: TGTGCCAGCAGGAAGACAGGGTGGTTGAATCAGCCCCAGCATTTT. It yields the protein CASRKTGWLNQPQHF.

The V gene is TRBV2, the J gene TRBJ2-5, with 10 bases that match TRBD2. The germline V gene encodes CDR1 SNHLY and CDR2 FYNNEI. The V segment lost 6 bases and the J segment 2 bases; nucleotides outside the gene matches: 0. The CDR3 extends over 13 amino acids. The CDR3 reads CASRAGGQETQYF. The CDR3 bases are TGTGCCAGCAGAGCGGGAGGGCAAGAGACCCAGTACTTC.

The chain joins TRBV28 to TRBJ2-1, with TRBD2 identical over 14 bases. The CDR3 runs to 18 residues. Germline loops: CDR1 MDHEN, CDR2 SYDVKM. Losses at the gene ends were 4 bases for V and 4 bases for J; bases not matched to a gene: 9. For the CDR3, the DNA is TGTGCCAGCAGTTCCCCCTCAGGACTAGCGGGAGGTTACAATGAGCAGTTCTTC. Protein product: CASSSPSGLAGGYNEQFF.